Below are 8 T cell receptor beta chains sequenced from a single sample in a study of blood T cell repertoires in COVID-19. Measured with immunoSEQ multiplex PCR; TCRdb has only the in-frame clones, and not every one. Of fewer than 85,000 clones in the sample, 75% to 85% were seen once. Input material: peripheral blood. Receptors originate from a man between 25 and 39 years old with COVID-19, enrolled during active disease.

The table lists this clone with a count of one. This chain links TRBV6-1 with TRBJ2-4; TRBD2 is a possible D gene (5 bases). Trimming pared 4 bases from V and 3 bases from J, leaving 16 bases between. This CDR3 comprises 16 residues. The germline V gene has CDR1 MNHNS and CDR2 SASEGT. CDR3 in amino acids: CASSATPSAGKNIQYF. The CDR3 bases are TGTGCCAGCAGTGCCACCCCCTCTGCGGGCAAAAACATTCAGTACTTC.

The chain uses TRBV28 and TRBJ1-2; maybe TRBD1 (5 bases). V gave up 6 bases and J gave up 7 bases, with 15 bases separating them. CDR3 length equals 13 residues. Germline loops: CDR1 MDHEN, CDR2 SYDVKM. In DNA form, the CDR3 reads TGTGCCAGCAGCCTTCGAAGGGGAGGTGGCTACACCTTC. Its translation: CASSLRRGGGYTF.

The chain employs TRBV12-5 and TRBJ1-1, with D possibly TRBD1 on 6 matching bases. The CDR3 runs to 14 residues. In germline, CDR1 is LGHNT, CDR2 FRNRAP. The V and J ends lost 4 bases and 4 bases respectively, with 13 bases between them. The CDR3 nucleotides read TGTGCTAGTGGTTCTCCGGGACATAGCACTGAAGCTTTCTTT. Translation: CASGSPGHSTEAFF. Variable domain in full (rest from reference TRBV12-5 and TRBJ1-1): DARVTQTPRHKVTEMGQEVTMRCQPILGHNTVFWYRQTMMQGLELLAYFRNRAPLDDSGMPKDRFSAEMPDATLATLKIQPSEPRDSAVYFCASGSPGHSTEAFFGQGTRLTVV.

The J gene is TRBJ2-2, the V gene TRBV10-1; 10 nucleotides line up with TRBD2. The CDR3 loop spans 16 amino acids. V trimming: 2 bases; J trimming: 3 bases; junction bases outside the gene matches: 3. In germline, CDR1 is WNHNN, CDR2 SYGVQD (reference sequence). The CDR3 coding sequence is TGCGCCAGCAGTGAGGCAGCGGGAGGGTACACCGGGGAGCTGTTTTTT. It codes for CASSEAAGGYTGELFF.

This clone has a handful of counts. CDR3 in amino acids: CASSQARDGEQYF. The CDR3 DNA sequence: TGTGCCAGCAGCCAAGCTCGGGATGGTGAGCAGTACTTC. The J gene is TRBJ2-7, the V gene TRBV14, with D perhaps matching TRBD2 (5 bases). Germline V gene sequence: CDR1 SGHDN, CDR2 FVKESK. The CDR3 loop spans 13 amino acids. With 1 base removed from V and 7 bases from J, the gap between germline ends came to 11 bases. Complete variable domain (other parts from reference TRBV14 and TRBJ2-7): EAGVTQFPSHSVIEKGQTVTLRCDPISGHDNLYWYRRVMGKEIKFLLHFVKESKQDESGMPNNRFLAERTGGTYSTLKVQPAELEDSGVYFCASSQARDGEQYFGPGTRLTVT.

J is TRBJ1-1 and V is TRBV3-1 (or the pseudogene TRBV3-2); D ambiguous. The CDR3 contains 12 residues. V was clipped by 4 bases and J by 5 bases, with 8 bases between them. The V gene's germline CDR1 is LGHDT and CDR2 YNNKEL (reference sequence). The CDR3 region has the DNA TGTGCCAGCAGCCGGTCGCGGACTGAAGCTTTCTTT. Protein sequence: CASSRSRTEAFF.

The chain employs TRBV27 and TRBJ2-5, with 7 nucleotides matching TRBD2. CDR1 is MNHEY, CDR2 SMNVEV, per germline (reference sequence). Unmatched junction bases numbered 4, after V lost 1 base and J lost 5 bases. The CDR3 contains 14 residues. The DNA of the CDR3 is TGTGCCAGCAGTTTATTTGAGGGAGGGGAGACCCAGTACTTC. This codes for CASSLFEGGETQYF.

CDR3: CASSLTGPNYGYTF. CDR3 in DNA: TGTGCCAGCAGCCTCACCGGTCCTAACTATGGCTACACCTTC. This chain uses TRBV3-1 (or the pseudogene TRBV3-2) with TRBJ1-2; D is undetermined. The V end was cut by 4 bases, the J end by 0 bases, with 9 bases between. This CDR3 spans 14 amino acids. Germline CDR1 and CDR2: LGHDT and YNNKEL (reference sequence).